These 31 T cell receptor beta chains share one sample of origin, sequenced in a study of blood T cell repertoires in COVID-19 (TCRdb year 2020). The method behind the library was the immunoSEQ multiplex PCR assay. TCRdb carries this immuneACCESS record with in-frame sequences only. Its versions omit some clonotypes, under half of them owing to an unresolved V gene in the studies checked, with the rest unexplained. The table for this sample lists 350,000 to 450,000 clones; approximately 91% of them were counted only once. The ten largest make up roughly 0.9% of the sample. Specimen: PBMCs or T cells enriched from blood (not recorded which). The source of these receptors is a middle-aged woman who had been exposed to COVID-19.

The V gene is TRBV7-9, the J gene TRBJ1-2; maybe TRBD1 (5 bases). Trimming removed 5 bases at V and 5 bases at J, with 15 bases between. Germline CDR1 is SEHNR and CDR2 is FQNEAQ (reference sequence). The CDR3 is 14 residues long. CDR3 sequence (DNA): TGTGCCAGCAGCCTTTTGGGGGGACTATATGGCTACACCTTC. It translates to CASSLLGGLYGYTF.

In nucleotides, the CDR3 is TGTGCCAGCAGCGTAGTAACTAGTTGGGATGAGCAGTTCTTC. Its translation: CASSVVTSWDEQFF. The chain employs TRBV9 and TRBJ2-1; possibly TRBD2 for D (5 bases). V was clipped by 0 bases and J by 8 bases, with 12 bases between them. The germline V gene encodes CDR1 SGDLS and CDR2 YYNGEE. The CDR3 runs 14 residues.

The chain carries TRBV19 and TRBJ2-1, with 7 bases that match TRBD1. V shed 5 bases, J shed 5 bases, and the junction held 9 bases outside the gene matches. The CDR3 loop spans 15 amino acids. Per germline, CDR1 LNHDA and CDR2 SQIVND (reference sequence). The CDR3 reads CASSFRTGWNNEQFF. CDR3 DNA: TGTGCCAGTAGTTTCCGGACAGGTTGGAACAATGAGCAGTTCTTC.

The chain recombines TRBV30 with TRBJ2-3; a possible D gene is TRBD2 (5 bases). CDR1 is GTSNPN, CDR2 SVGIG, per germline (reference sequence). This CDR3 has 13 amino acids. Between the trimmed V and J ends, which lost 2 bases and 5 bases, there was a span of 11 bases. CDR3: CAWSPWTVDTQYF. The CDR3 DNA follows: TGTGCCTGGAGTCCCTGGACTGTAGATACGCAGTATTTT.

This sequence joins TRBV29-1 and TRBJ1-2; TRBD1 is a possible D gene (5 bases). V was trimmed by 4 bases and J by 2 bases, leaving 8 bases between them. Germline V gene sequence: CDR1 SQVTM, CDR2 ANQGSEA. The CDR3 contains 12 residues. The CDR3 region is CSVAGSNYGYTF. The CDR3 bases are TGCAGCGTTGCAGGGTCGAACTATGGCTACACCTTC.

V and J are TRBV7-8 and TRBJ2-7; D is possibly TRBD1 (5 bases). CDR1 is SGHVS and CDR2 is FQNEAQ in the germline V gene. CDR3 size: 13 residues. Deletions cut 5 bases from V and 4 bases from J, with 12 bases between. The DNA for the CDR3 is TGTGCCAGCAGCCTGACAGTAAAATACGAGCAGTACTTC. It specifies CASSLTVKYEQYF. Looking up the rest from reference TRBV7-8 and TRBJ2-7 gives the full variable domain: GAGVSQSPRYKVAKRGQDVALRCDPISGHVSLFWYQQALGQGPEFLTYFQNEAQLDKSGLPSDRFFAERPEGSVSTLKIQRTQQEDSAVYLCASSLTVKYEQYFGPGTRLTVT.

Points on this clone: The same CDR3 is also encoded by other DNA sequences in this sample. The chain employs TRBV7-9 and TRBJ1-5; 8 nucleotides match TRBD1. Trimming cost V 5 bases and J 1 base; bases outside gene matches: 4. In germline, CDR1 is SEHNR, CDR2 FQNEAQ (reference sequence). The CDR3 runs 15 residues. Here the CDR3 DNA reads TGTGCCAGCAGCCCCGGGACAGGAAGCAATCAGCCCCAGCATTTT. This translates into CASSPGTGSNQPQHF.

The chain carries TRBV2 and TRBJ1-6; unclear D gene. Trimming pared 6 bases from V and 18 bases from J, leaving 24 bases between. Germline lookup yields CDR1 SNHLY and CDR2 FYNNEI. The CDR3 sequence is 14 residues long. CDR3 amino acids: CASSESHILEPCHF. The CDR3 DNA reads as TGTGCCAGCAGCGAAAGCCACATTCTGGAGCCTTGCCACTTT.

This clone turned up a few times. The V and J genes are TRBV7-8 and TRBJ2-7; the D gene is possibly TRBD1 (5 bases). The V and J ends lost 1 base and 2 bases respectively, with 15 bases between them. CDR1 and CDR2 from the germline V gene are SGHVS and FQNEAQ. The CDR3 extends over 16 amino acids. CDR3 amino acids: CASSLDSSQGTYEQYF. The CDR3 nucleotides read TGTGCCAGCAGCTTAGACTCCAGCCAGGGAACCTACGAGCAGTACTTC.

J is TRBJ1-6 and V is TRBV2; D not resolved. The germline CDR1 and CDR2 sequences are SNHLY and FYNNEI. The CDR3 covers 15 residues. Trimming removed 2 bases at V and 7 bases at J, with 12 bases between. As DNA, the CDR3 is TGTGCCAGCAGTGAATACGGGGTTAGGAATTCACCCCTCCACTTT. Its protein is CASSEYGVRNSPLHF.

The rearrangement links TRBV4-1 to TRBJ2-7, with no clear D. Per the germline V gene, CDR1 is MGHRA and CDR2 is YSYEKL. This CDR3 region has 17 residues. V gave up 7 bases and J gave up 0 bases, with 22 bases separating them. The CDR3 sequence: CASTDKLVSLDSYEQYF. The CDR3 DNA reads TGCGCCAGCACCGACAAATTAGTCAGCCTGGACTCCTACGAGCAGTACTTC.

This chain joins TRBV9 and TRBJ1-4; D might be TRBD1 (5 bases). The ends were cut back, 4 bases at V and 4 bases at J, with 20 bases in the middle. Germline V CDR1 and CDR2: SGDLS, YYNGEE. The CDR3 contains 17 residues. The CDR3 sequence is CASSPPGGWPNNEKLFF. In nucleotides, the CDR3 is TGTGCCAGCAGCCCCCCGGGGGGGTGGCCGAATAATGAAAAACTGTTTTTT.

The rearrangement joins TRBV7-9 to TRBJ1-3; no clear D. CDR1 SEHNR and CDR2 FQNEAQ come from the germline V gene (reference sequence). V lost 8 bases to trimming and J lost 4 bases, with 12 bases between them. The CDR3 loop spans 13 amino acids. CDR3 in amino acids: CASDQEGGNTIYF. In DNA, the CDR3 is TGTGCCAGCGACCAGGAAGGAGGAAACACCATATATTTT.

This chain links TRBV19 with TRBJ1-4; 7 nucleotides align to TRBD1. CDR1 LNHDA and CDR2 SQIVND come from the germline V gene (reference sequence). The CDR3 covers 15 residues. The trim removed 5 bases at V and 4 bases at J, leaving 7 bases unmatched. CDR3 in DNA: TGTGCCAGTAGTCGACAGGGAACGGGTAATGAAAAACTGTTTTTT. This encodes CASSRQGTGNEKLFF. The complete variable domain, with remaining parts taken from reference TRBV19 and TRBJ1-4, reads DGGITQSPKYLFRKEGQNVTLSCEQNLNHDAMYWYRQDPGQGLRLIYYSQIVNDFQKGDIAEGYSVSREKKESFPLTVTSAQKNPTAFYLCASSRQGTGNEKLFFGSGTQLSVL.

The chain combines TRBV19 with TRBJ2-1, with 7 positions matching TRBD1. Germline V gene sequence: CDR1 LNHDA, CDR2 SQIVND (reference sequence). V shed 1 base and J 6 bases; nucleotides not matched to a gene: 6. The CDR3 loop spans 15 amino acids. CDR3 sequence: CASSIGDRRPNEQFF. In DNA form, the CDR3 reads TGTGCCAGTAGTATAGGGGACAGACGGCCCAATGAGCAGTTCTTC.

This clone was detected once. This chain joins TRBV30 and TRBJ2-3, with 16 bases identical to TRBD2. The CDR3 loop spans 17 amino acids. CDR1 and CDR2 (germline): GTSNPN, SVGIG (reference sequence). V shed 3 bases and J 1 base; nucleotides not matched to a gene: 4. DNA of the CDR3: TGTGCCTGGAGGGGACTAGCGGGGGGGTTGGGCACAGATACGCAGTATTTT. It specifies CAWRGLAGGLGTDTQYF.

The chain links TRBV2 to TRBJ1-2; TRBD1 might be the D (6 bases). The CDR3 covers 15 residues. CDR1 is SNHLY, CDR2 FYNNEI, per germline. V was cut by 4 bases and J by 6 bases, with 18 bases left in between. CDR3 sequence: CASSVQGNGLDGYTF. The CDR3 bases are TGTGCCAGCAGTGTTCAGGGGAATGGACTGGATGGCTACACCTTC.

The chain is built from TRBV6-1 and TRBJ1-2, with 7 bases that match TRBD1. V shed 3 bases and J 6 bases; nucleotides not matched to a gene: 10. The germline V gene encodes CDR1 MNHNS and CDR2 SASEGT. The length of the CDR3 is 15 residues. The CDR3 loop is CASSDYAGTAHGYTF. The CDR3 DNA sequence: TGTGCCAGCAGTGATTACGCCGGGACAGCCCATGGCTACACCTTC.

Here the CDR3 reads CASTRRGGVHGYTF. The DNA of the CDR3 is TGTGCCAGCACTCGCCGAGGGGGCGTGCATGGCTACACCTTC. This sequence joins TRBV7-2 and TRBJ1-2; 7 positions agree with TRBD1. The V gene end was trimmed by 7 bases and the J gene end by 6 bases; junction bases not matched to a gene: 11. Per germline, CDR1 SGHTA and CDR2 FQGNSA. The CDR3 covers 14 residues.

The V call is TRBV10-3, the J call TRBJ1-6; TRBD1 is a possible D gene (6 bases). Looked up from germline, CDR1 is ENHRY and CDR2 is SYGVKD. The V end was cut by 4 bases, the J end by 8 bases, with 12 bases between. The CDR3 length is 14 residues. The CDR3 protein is CAISAWGRDSPLHF. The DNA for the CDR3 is TGTGCCATCAGTGCGTGGGGGCGGGATTCACCCCTCCACTTT.

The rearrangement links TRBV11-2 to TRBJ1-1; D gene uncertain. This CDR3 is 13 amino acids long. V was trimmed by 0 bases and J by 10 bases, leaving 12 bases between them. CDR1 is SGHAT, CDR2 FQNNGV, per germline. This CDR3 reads CASSLDGGVPAFF. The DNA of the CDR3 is TGTGCCAGCAGCTTAGATGGCGGGGTACCAGCTTTCTTT.

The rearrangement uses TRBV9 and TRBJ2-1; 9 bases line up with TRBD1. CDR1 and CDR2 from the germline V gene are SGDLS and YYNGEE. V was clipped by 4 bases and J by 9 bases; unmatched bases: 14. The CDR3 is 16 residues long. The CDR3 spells CASSLRAQGAQGEQFF. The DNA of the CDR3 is TGTGCCAGCAGCCTTAGAGCACAGGGGGCGCAGGGTGAGCAGTTCTTC.

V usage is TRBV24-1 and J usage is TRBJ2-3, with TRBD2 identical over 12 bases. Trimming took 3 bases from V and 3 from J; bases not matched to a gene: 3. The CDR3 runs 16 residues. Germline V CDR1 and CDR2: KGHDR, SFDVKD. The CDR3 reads CATSDPSGRVTDTQYF. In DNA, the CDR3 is TGTGCCACCAGTGATCCTAGCGGGAGGGTGACAGATACGCAGTATTTT.

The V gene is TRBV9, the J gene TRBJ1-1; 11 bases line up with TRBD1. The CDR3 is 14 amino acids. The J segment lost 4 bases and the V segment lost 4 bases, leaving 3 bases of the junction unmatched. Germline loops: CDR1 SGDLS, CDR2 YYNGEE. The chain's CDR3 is CASSLGTGGTEAFF. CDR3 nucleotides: TGTGCCAGCAGCCTTGGGACAGGGGGCACTGAAGCTTTCTTT.

CDR3 in DNA: TGTGCCAGCAGCTTATTGGCAGGCCGCATGAACACTGAAGCTTTCTTT. Amino acids: CASSLLAGRMNTEAFF. This chain joins TRBV7-2 and TRBJ1-1; D gene ambiguous. This CDR3 has 16 residues. The V and J ends lost 2 bases and 0 bases respectively, with 13 bases between them. Germline CDR1 and CDR2: SGHTA and FQGNSA. Filled out from reference TRBV7-2 and TRBJ1-1, the complete variable domain reads GAGVSQSPSNKVTEKGKDVELRCDPISGHTALYWYRQSLGQGLEFLIYFQGNSAPDKSGLPSDRFSAERTGGSVSTLTIQRTQQEDSAVYLCASSLLAGRMNTEAFFGQGTRLTVV.

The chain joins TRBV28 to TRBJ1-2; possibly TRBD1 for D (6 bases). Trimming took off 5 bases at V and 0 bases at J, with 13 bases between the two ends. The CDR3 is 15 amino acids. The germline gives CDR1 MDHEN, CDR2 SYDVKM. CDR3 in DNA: TGTGCCAGCAGTCCCGGGACACCCCCTAACTATGGCTACACCTTC. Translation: CASSPGTPPNYGYTF.

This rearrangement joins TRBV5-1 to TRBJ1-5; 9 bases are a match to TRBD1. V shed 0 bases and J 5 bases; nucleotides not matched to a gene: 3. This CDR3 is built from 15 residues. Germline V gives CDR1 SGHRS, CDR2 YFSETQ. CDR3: CASSLGQGGYQPQHF. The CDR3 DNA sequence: TGCGCCAGCAGCTTGGGACAGGGGGGATATCAGCCCCAGCATTTT. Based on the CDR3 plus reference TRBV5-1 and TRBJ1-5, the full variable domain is KAGVTQTPRYLIKTRGQQVTLSCSPISGHRSVSWYQQTPGQGLQFLFEYFSETQRNKGNFPGRFSGRQFSNSRSEMNVSTLELGDSALYLCASSLGQGGYQPQHFGDGTRLSIL.

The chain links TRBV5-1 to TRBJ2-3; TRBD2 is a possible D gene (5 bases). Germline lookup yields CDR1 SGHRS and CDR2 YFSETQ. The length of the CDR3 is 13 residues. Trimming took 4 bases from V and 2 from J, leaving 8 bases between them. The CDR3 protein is CASSRTFTDTQYF. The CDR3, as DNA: TGCGCCAGCAGCAGGACTTTCACAGATACGCAGTATTTT.

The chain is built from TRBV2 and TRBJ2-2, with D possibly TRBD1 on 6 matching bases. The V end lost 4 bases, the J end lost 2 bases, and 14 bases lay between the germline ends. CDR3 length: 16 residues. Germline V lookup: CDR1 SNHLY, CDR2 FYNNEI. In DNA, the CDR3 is TGTGCCAGCAGTGTGGACAGACGACCCAACACCGGGGAGCTGTTTTTT. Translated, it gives CASSVDRRPNTGELFF.

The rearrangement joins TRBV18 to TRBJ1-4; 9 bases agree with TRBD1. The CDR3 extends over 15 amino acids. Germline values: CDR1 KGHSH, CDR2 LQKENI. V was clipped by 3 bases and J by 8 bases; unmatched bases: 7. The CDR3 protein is CASSPTGTGPEKLFF. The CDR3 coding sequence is TGTGCCAGCTCACCCACAGGGACAGGGCCCGAAAAACTGTTTTTT.

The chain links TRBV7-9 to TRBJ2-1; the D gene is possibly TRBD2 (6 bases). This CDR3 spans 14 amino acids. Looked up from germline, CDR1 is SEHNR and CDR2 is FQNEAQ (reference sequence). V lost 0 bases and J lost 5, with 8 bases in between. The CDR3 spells CASSLAGGNNEQFF. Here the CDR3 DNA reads TGTGCCAGCAGCTTAGCGGGAGGTAACAATGAGCAGTTCTTC.